Below are 29 T cell receptor beta chains sequenced from a single sample in a study of response to subunit inactivated influenza vaccine. TCRdb re-derived calls from the RT-PCR reads in MiXCR, one entry per CDR3 protein. The sample consists of about 570,000 distinct CDR3 sequences, about an eighth of them appearing once. The sequencing here drew on PBMCs from blood, taken on the day of vaccination. These receptors originate from a man in his fifties or sixties who received an inactivated influenza vaccine.

The V and J genes are TRBV9 and TRBJ2-6; TRBD1 might be the D (5 bases). Germline V CDR1 and CDR2: SGDLS, YYNGEE. This CDR3 is 14 amino acids long. V lost 0 bases, J lost 11 bases, and 12 bases lay in between. The CDR3 DNA reads as TGTGCCAGCAGCGTAGGTGGGGCCCCCGACGTCCTGACTTTC. It encodes CASSVGGAPDVLTF.

The genes are TRBV4-3 and TRBJ2-2; possibly TRBD1 or TRBD2 for D (5 bases each). Germline CDR1 is LGHNA and CDR2 is YSLEER. This CDR3 region has 16 residues. V was shortened by 4 bases and J by 7 bases, with 19 bases between the two germline ends. In DNA, the CDR3 is TGCGCCAGCAGCCCAAGCCGGGGCAGTGGGGTCGGGGAGCTGTTTTTT. It encodes CASSPSRGSGVGELFF.

The chain is built from TRBV6-2 or TRBV6-3 and TRBJ2-2; 7 nucleotides match TRBD2. The CDR3 totals 16 residues. CDR1 is MNHEY and CDR2 is SVGEGT in the germline V gene. Trimming removed 4 bases from V and 3 bases from J; junction bases left unmatched: 8. For the CDR3, the DNA is TGTGCCAGCAGTTCCCGACTAGCTCGCGACACCGGGGAGCTGTTTTTT. Translation: CASSSRLARDTGELFF.

This clonotype was counted between two and nine times. V usage is TRBV13 and J usage is TRBJ2-7, with D perhaps TRBD2 (5 bases). The CDR3 runs 12 residues. The V end lost 8 bases, the J end lost 9 bases, and 17 bases lay between the germline ends. The germline CDR1 and CDR2 sequences are PRHDT and FYEKMQ (reference sequence). CDR3 amino acids: CASGRGQARQYF. Written as DNA, the CDR3 is TGTGCCAGCGGCCGCGGGCAGGCGCGGCAGTACTTC.

This chain links TRBV12-3 or TRBV12-4 with TRBJ2-2; 7 positions match TRBD1. There are 14 residues in the CDR3. With V trimmed by 6 bases and J by 6 bases, 7 bases remained unmatched. CDR3 coding DNA: TGTGCCAGCAGCCCCTACAGGGGTCCCGGGGAGCTGTTTTTT. Amino acid sequence: CASSPYRGPGELFF.

The chain recombines TRBV5-1 with TRBJ2-3, with D tentatively TRBD2 (6 bases). V was shortened by 1 base and J by 4 bases, with 10 bases between the two germline ends. This CDR3 spans 14 amino acids. Germline V gene data show CDR1 as SGHRS and CDR2 as YFSETQ. The CDR3 coding sequence is TGCGCCAGCAGCTTGCGGGGGTCCGCAGATACGCAGTATTTT. It yields the protein CASSLRGSADTQYF.

This clonotype was seen a handful of times. The V and J genes are TRBV20-1 and TRBJ2-7; 9 bases match TRBD2. The CDR3 consists of 13 residues. V lost 2 bases to trimming and J lost 5 bases; unmatched junction nucleotides: 4. Germline CDR1 is DFQATT and CDR2 is SNEGSKA (reference sequence). In DNA, the CDR3 is TGCAGTGCTAGAACTAGCGGGCGGAACGAGCAGTACTTC. Translated: CSARTSGRNEQYF.

The chain carries TRBV29-1 and TRBJ2-7; 7 bases map to TRBD2. V trimming: 7 bases; J trimming: 9 bases; junction bases outside the gene matches: 12. Germline CDR1 SQVTM, CDR2 ANQGSEA. This CDR3 is 12 amino acids long. In nucleotides, the CDR3 is TGCAGCGCATTGGACATGTCGGGGGGGCAGTACTTC. Translating it yields CSALDMSGGQYF.

This clonotype has only a few counts. The genes are TRBV10-3 and TRBJ2-1; 7 positions agree with TRBD2. V was pared by 2 bases and J by 7 bases, with 14 bases of the junction left unmatched. CDR3 size: 17 residues. CDR1 and CDR2 from the germline V gene are ENHRY and SYGVKD. CDR3 in amino acids: CAISEGRRGGAVNEQFF. DNA for the CDR3: TGTGCCATCAGTGAGGGAAGACGCGGGGGAGCCGTAAATGAGCAGTTCTTC.

In this sample, this clonotype turned up many times. The chain links TRBV6-2 or TRBV6-3 to TRBJ2-7, with 11 nucleotides matching TRBD1. Germline V gene lookup returns CDR1 MNHEY and CDR2 SVGEGT. This CDR3 contains 15 residues. Germline trimming cut 6 bases from V and 8 bases from J; bases unmatched to any gene: 12. The CDR3 sequence is CASRKPAGTGGKQYF. DNA for the CDR3: TGTGCCAGCAGGAAACCCGCAGGGACAGGGGGTAAGCAGTACTTC.

The rearrangement uses TRBV28 and TRBJ2-3; TRBD2 matches at 11 bases. The CDR3 has 15 amino acids. V shed 6 bases, J shed 7 bases, and the junction held 9 bases outside the gene matches. Germline V CDR1 and CDR2: MDHEN, SYDVKM. For the CDR3, the DNA is TGTGCCAGCAGCCCTACTAGCGGGAGAGTATATACGCAGTATTTT. It specifies CASSPTSGRVYTQYF. The variable domain in full, with the rest retrieved from reference TRBV28 and TRBJ2-3, is DVKVTQSSRYLVKRTGEKVFLECVQDMDHENMFWYRQDPGLGLRLIYFSYDVKMKEKGDIPEGYSVSREKKERFSLILESASTNQTSMYLCASSPTSGRVYTQYFGPGTRLTVL.

The chain has TRBV4-2 and TRBJ1-2; unclear D gene. The CDR3 length is 14 residues. The ends were cut back, 1 base at V and 5 bases at J, with 11 bases in the middle. Germline-derived CDR1 and CDR2 are LGHNA and YNFKEQ. The CDR3 spells CASSQVMVGYGYTF. The DNA of the CDR3 is TGTGCCAGCAGCCAAGTAATGGTAGGGTATGGCTACACCTTC.

This clonotype occurred a few times. The J gene is TRBJ2-3, the V gene TRBV14, with D possibly called TRBD1 or TRBD2 (5 bases each). The CDR3 runs to 16 residues. The germline gives CDR1 SGHDN, CDR2 FVKESK. The V end was cut by 3 bases, the J end by 6 bases, with 19 bases between. This CDR3 reads CASSHPGTPDSDTQYF. DNA for the CDR3: TGTGCCAGCAGCCACCCAGGGACCCCAGATTCCGATACGCAGTATTTT. The full variable domain, rest sourced from reference TRBV14 and TRBJ2-3, is EAGVTQFPSHSVIEKGQTVTLRCDPISGHDNLYWYRRVMGKEIKFLLHFVKESKQDESGMPNNRFLAERTGGTYSTLKVQPAELEDSGVYFCASSHPGTPDSDTQYFGPGTRLTVL.

This clonotype was counted a few times. The genes are TRBV7-9 and TRBJ2-1; D uncertain. This CDR3 region has 15 residues. Germline V CDR1 and CDR2: SEHNR, FQNEAQ (reference sequence). V lost 2 bases and J 0 bases, leaving 8 bases between the germline ends. CDR3 in amino acids: CASSLKQSSYNEQFF. In nucleotides, the CDR3 is TGTGCCAGCAGCTTAAAACAGAGCTCCTACAATGAGCAGTTCTTC.

This clonotype was observed a handful of times. V usage is TRBV6-2 or TRBV6-3 and J usage is TRBJ2-1, with D maybe TRBD1 (5 bases). V lost 0 bases and J 6 bases, leaving 9 bases between the germline ends. Germline CDR1 MNHEY, CDR2 SVGEGT. CDR3 size: 14 residues. The CDR3 here is CASSYSDSINEQFF. CDR3 bases: TGTGCCAGCAGTTACTCCGACAGTATCAATGAGCAGTTCTTC.

In this sample, this clonotype turned up a few times. The rearrangement uses TRBV12-3 or TRBV12-4 and TRBJ2-5; no firm D call. The CDR3 has 15 amino acids. Deletions cut 5 bases from V and 5 bases from J, with 18 bases between. The CDR3 bases are TGTGCCAGCAGTCCCCAGGACGCACCTGGGGAGACCCAGTACTTC. This sequence encodes CASSPQDAPGETQYF.

The CDR3 DNA reads TGTGCCAGCAGTGACGGGACACTCCCCTATGGCTACACCTTC. The encoded protein is CASSDGTLPYGYTF. This sequence joins TRBV28 and TRBJ1-2; weak D call: TRBD1 (6 bases). With 5 bases removed from V and 4 bases from J, the gap between germline ends came to 14 bases. The CDR3 contains 14 residues. CDR1 is MDHEN, CDR2 SYDVKM, per germline.

This clonotype was observed at least ten times. The rearrangement uses TRBV5-5 and TRBJ2-3; the D gene could be TRBD1 or TRBD2 (5 bases each). The V and J ends lost 0 bases and 0 bases respectively, with 8 bases between them. CDR3 length equals 15 residues. CDR1 is SGHKS, CDR2 YYEKEE, per germline (reference sequence). The CDR3 region has the DNA TGTGCCAGCAGCTTGGAGGGACCTAGCACAGATACGCAGTATTTT. Its translation: CASSLEGPSTDTQYF.

The chain recombines TRBV28 with TRBJ1-5; D remains ambiguous. V lost 3 bases, J lost 3 bases, and 9 bases lay in between. CDR1 is MDHEN, CDR2 SYDVKM, per germline. The CDR3 is 14 amino acids. CDR3 protein: CASSFHQHNQPQHF. The CDR3 DNA sequence: TGTGCCAGCAGTTTTCATCAGCACAATCAGCCCCAGCATTTT.

The DNA of the CDR3 is TGTGCCAGCAGCTTGAGTCTAGTAGCGGGCTCCTACGAGCAGTACTTC. It encodes CASSLSLVAGSYEQYF. This chain links TRBV7-9 with TRBJ2-7, with 7 bases identical to TRBD2. Germline CDR1 reads SEHNR; CDR2 reads FQNEAQ (reference sequence). With 3 bases clipped from V and 0 bases from J, the junction kept 8 bases outside the gene matches. This CDR3 spans 16 amino acids. Full variable domain (outside the CDR3, taken from reference TRBV7-9 and TRBJ2-7): DTGVSQNPRHKITKRGQNVTFRCDPISEHNRLYWYRQTLGQGPEFLTYFQNEAQLEKSRLLSDRFSAERPKGSFSTLEIQRTEQGDSAMYLCASSLSLVAGSYEQYFGPGTRLTVT.

This clonotype was detected ten times or more. The gene calls are TRBV29-1 and TRBJ1-1, with D tentatively TRBD1 (5 bases). The CDR3 length is 17 residues. The V gene lost 5 bases and the J gene lost 0 bases, with 22 bases spanning the gap. Germline-derived CDR1 and CDR2 are SQVTM and ANQGSEA. The chain's CDR3 is CSVHTGEEGPMNTEAFF. Here the CDR3 DNA reads TGCAGCGTTCACACCGGGGAGGAGGGGCCGATGAACACTGAAGCTTTCTTT.

The CDR3 sequence is CSARGWAFGNEQFF. The CDR3 DNA sequence: TGCAGTGCCCGGGGGTGGGCTTTCGGCAATGAGCAGTTCTTC. This rearrangement joins TRBV20-1 to TRBJ2-1, with D maybe TRBD2 (6 bases). The CDR3 covers 14 residues. Germline V gene data show CDR1 as DFQATT and CDR2 as SNEGSKA (reference sequence). Trimming left V 6 bases short and J 6 bases short, with 18 bases between.

This clonotype was counted only a few times. The J gene is TRBJ1-5, the V gene TRBV20-1; possible D gene TRBD1, 6 bases. Trimming removed 6 bases from V and 4 bases from J, with 13 bases in between. Germline V gene lookup returns CDR1 DFQATT and CDR2 SNEGSKA (reference sequence). This CDR3 comprises 13 residues. CDR3 residues: CSARDIRNQPQHF. CDR3 DNA sequence: TGCAGTGCGAGGGACATCCGGAATCAGCCCCAGCATTTT.

The CDR3 DNA follows: TGCAGTGCTACGACTAGCGGGGGTTCGTCTACGCAGTATTTT. Its protein is CSATTSGGSSTQYF. The chain joins TRBV20-1 to TRBJ2-3; 12 bases map to TRBD2. CDR3 length: 14 amino acids. Unmatched junction bases numbered 7, after V lost 4 bases and J lost 8 bases. The V gene's germline CDR1 is DFQATT and CDR2 SNEGSKA (reference sequence).

The chain links TRBV24-1 to TRBJ2-2; either TRBD1 or TRBD2 may fit D (5 bases each). V was trimmed by 12 bases and J by 4 bases, leaving 38 bases between them. Germline values: CDR1 KGHDR, CDR2 SFDVKD. The CDR3 contains 21 residues. The CDR3: CAACYLQPGPTASRGTGELFF. CDR3 coding DNA: TGTGCCGCCTGTTATTTGCAACCGGGACCAACCGCCTCGAGAGGCACCGGGGAGCTGTTTTTT.

The chain carries TRBV6-1 and TRBJ2-3; TRBD2 is a possible D gene (7 bases). The CDR3 has 15 residues. V was cut by 5 bases and J by 4 bases, with 16 bases left in between. Germline lookup yields CDR1 MNHNS and CDR2 SASEGT. The CDR3 loop reads CASSRLGGPPDTQYF. For the CDR3, the DNA is TGTGCCAGCAGTCGCTTGGGGGGGCCACCAGATACGCAGTATTTT.

This clonotype was counted a few times. J is TRBJ2-3 and V is TRBV7-3; D gene unclear. CDR3 length equals 13 residues. Deletions cut 5 bases from V and 0 bases from J, with 6 bases between. Germline CDR1 and CDR2: SGHTA and FQGTGA. CDR3 in DNA: TGTGCCAGCAGCCCCGTAAGCACAGATACGCAGTATTTT. It encodes CASSPVSTDTQYF.

This clonotype was counted at least ten times. The chain is built from TRBV7-6 and TRBJ2-5, with TRBD2 matching 8 bases. J lost 7 bases, V lost 4 bases, and 17 bases had no gene match. Germline V gene data show CDR1 as SGHVS and CDR2 as FNYEAQ. This CDR3 is 17 amino acids long. CDR3 loop: CASSSDFGAGGRWTQYF. Here the CDR3 DNA reads TGTGCCAGCAGCTCCGACTTTGGGGCGGGAGGCCGCTGGACCCAGTACTTC.

At least ten counts were recorded for this clonotype. The J gene is TRBJ1-1, the V gene TRBV20-1; TRBD1 matches 8 bases. The ends lost 0 bases at V and 0 bases at J; junction bases unmatched: 6. Germline values: CDR1 DFQATT, CDR2 SNEGSKA (reference sequence). The length of the CDR3 is 16 residues. As DNA, the CDR3 is TGCAGTGCTAGAGATCCCGCCAGGGGGCTGAACACTGAAGCTTTCTTT. Amino acids: CSARDPARGLNTEAFF.